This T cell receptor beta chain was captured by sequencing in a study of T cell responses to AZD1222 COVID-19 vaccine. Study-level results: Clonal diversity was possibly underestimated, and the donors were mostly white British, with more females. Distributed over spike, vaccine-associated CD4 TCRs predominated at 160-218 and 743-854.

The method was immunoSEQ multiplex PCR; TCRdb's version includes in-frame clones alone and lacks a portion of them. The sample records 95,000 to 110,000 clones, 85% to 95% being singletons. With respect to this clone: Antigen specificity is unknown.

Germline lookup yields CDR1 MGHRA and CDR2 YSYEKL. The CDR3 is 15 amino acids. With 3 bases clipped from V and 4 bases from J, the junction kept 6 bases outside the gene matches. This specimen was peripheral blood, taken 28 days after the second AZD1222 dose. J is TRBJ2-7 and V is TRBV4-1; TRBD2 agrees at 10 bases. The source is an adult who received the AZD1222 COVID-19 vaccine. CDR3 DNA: TGCGCCAGCAGCCAGTGGGCTAGCGGGAGTTACGAGCAGTACTTC. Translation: CASSQWASGSYEQYF.